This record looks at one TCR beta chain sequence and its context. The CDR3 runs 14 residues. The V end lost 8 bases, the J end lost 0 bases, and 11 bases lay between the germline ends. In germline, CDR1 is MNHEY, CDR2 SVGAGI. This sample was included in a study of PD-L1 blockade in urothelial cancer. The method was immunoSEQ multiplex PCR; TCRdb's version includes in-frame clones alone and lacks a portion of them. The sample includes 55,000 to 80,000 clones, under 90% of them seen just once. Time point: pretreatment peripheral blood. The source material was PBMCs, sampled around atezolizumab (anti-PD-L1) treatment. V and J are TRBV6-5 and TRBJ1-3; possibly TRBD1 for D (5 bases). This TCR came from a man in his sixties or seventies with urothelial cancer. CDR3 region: CASAGRVSGNTIYF. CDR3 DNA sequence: TGTGCCAGCGCTGGCAGGGTCTCTGGAAACACCATATATTTT.